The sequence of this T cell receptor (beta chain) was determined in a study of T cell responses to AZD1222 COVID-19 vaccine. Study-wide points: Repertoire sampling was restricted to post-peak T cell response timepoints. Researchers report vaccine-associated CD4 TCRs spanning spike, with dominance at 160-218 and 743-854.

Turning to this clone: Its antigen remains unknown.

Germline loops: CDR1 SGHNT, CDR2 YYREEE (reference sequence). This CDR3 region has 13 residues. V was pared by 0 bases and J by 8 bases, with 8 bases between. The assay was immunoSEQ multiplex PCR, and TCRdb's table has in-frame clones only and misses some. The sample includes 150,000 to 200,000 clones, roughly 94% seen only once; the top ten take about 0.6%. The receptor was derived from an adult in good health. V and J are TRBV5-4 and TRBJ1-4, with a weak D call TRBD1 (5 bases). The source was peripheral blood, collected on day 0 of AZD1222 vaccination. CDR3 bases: TGTGCCAGCAGCTTGGACAGGAAAGAAAAACTGTTTTTT. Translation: CASSLDRKEKLFF.